This passage covers 26 T cell receptor beta chains from one sample sequenced in a study of T cell changes during pregnancy in multiple sclerosis. TCRdb's copy holds only in-frame clones and misses some; the assay was immunoSEQ multiplex PCR. The repertoire has approximately 30,000 clones, 80% to 90% of them found once; the top ten carry about 9.6%. Material: CD8+ T cells from peripheral blood mononuclear cells, obtained in the first trimester of pregnancy. The receptors here all came from a female donor with multiple sclerosis, enrolled in a pregnancy study.

The chain is built from TRBV7-8 and TRBJ2-7; 7 nucleotides match TRBD2. V shed 5 bases and J 5 bases; nucleotides not matched to a gene: 6. The CDR3 sequence is 13 residues long. Germline CDR1 is SGHVS and CDR2 is FQNEAQ. CDR3 DNA: TGTGCCAGCAGCACAAGACTAGCCCACGAGCAGTACTTC. This sequence encodes CASSTRLAHEQYF.

This chain joins TRBV7-8 and TRBJ2-7; 7 bases line up with TRBD1. The germline V gene has CDR1 SGHVS and CDR2 FQNEAQ. V lost 3 bases and J lost 7; bases outside the gene matches: 6. This CDR3 is 13 amino acids long. CDR3 loop: CASSLDRTWEQYF. The CDR3 DNA is TGTGCCAGCAGCTTGGACAGGACCTGGGAGCAGTACTTC.

This chain joins TRBV15 and TRBJ2-7; unclear D gene. CDR3 length: 14 amino acids. Germline CDR1 reads LNHNV; CDR2 reads YYDKDF (reference sequence). Trimming pared 0 bases from V and 3 bases from J, leaving 9 bases between. The CDR3 DNA reads as TGTGCCACCAGCAGAGATCGGCAGGACTACGAGCAGTACTTC. It is translated as CATSRDRQDYEQYF. The full variable domain, with the rest looked up from reference TRBV15 and TRBJ2-7, is DAMVIQNPRYQVTQFGKPVTLSCSQTLNHNVMYWYQQKSSQAPKLLFHYYDKDFNNEADTPDNFQSRRPNTSFCFLDIRSPGLGDTAMYLCATSRDRQDYEQYFGPGTRLTVT.

The chain carries TRBV5-1 and TRBJ2-3; possibly TRBD1 for D (6 bases). The CDR3 spans 13 residues. Germline V gene data show CDR1 as SGHRS and CDR2 as YFSETQ. The V end lost 5 bases, the J end lost 2 bases, and 9 bases lay between the germline ends. The CDR3, as DNA: TGCGCCAGCAGACCGGGACACACAGATACGCAGTATTTT. Translation gives CASRPGHTDTQYF.

The V gene is TRBV27, the J gene TRBJ2-3; TRBD2 matches 15 bases. CDR3 size: 17 residues. Germline V gene data show CDR1 as MNHEY and CDR2 as SMNVEV (reference sequence). The V and J ends lost 3 bases and 3 bases, in that order; junction bases with no gene match: 4. The CDR3 spells CASSFGLAGGPTDTQYF. The CDR3 nucleotides are TGTGCCAGCAGTTTTGGACTAGCGGGAGGGCCGACAGATACGCAGTATTTT.

The V call is TRBV7-2, the J call TRBJ1-4, with a tentative D call TRBD1 (6 bases). Trimming left V 2 bases short and J 7 bases short, with 14 bases between. Looked up from germline, CDR1 is SGHTA and CDR2 is FQGNSA. The CDR3 contains 15 residues. In DNA form, the CDR3 reads TGTGCCAGCAGCTTACCGAGGGGGAACATTGAAAAACTGTTTTTT. Its translation: CASSLPRGNIEKLFF.

The chain joins TRBV7-9 to TRBJ1-1; 8 bases are shared with TRBD1. Germline lookup yields CDR1 SEHNR and CDR2 FQNEAQ (reference sequence). The V segment lost 3 bases and the J segment 8 bases; nucleotides outside the gene matches: 5. This CDR3 region has 13 residues. DNA for the CDR3: TGTGCCAGCAGCTTCACCGGGACAGGCGAAGCTTTCTTT. Encoded protein: CASSFTGTGEAFF.

The sample holds one count of this clone. The chain employs TRBV6-6 and TRBJ2-2; D ambiguous. Trimming took 2 bases from V and 5 from J, leaving 6 bases between them. The germline gives CDR1 MNHNY, CDR2 SVGAGI (reference sequence). The CDR3 runs to 13 residues. In DNA, the CDR3 is TGTGCCAGCAGTTACCCCAGTACCGGGGAGCTGTTTTTT. Its translation is CASSYPSTGELFF.

The J gene is TRBJ2-7, the V gene TRBV7-8, with TRBD1 matching over 11 bases. CDR1 and CDR2 (germline): SGHVS, FQNEAQ. The CDR3 has 15 residues. With 5 bases clipped from V and 2 bases from J, the junction kept 5 bases outside the gene matches. The CDR3 nucleotides read TGTGCCAGCAGCCCAGGACAGGGGGCAACCTACGAGCAGTACTTC. Its protein product is CASSPGQGATYEQYF.

The gene calls are TRBV6-5 and TRBJ1-2, with D perhaps TRBD1 (5 bases). The V and J ends lost 7 bases and 4 bases respectively, with 16 bases between them. The CDR3 is 14 residues long. Germline values: CDR1 MNHEY, CDR2 SVGAGI. CDR3 bases: TGTGCCAGCACCGCCTGGCTAGGGGCCTATGGCTACACCTTC. This codes for CASTAWLGAYGYTF.

V is TRBV7-9 and J is TRBJ2-2, with 7 bases aligning to TRBD1. Germline V CDR1 and CDR2: SEHNR, FQNEAQ (reference sequence). Trimming removed 3 bases from V and 3 bases from J; junction bases left unmatched: 7. The CDR3 is 16 residues long. DNA of the CDR3: TGTGCCAGCAGCTTTTCCGGACAGGATCACACCGGGGAGCTGTTTTTT. This gives the protein CASSFSGQDHTGELFF.

The genes are TRBV9 and TRBJ2-6; D possibly corresponds to TRBD1 (5 bases). Trimming cost V 6 bases and J 0 bases, with 10 bases left between them. This CDR3 is built from 15 residues. Germline lookup yields CDR1 SGDLS and CDR2 YYNGEE. The CDR3 here is CASTLGHSGANVLTF. The CDR3 bases are TGTGCCAGCACCCTGGGGCACTCTGGGGCCAACGTCCTGACTTTC.

The chain employs TRBV18 and TRBJ1-1; D not resolved. Germline V gene data show CDR1 as KGHSH and CDR2 as LQKENI. This CDR3 spans 13 amino acids. Between the trimmed V and J ends, which lost 0 bases and 7 bases, there was a span of 9 bases. The CDR3: CASSPPRELEAFF. The CDR3 bases are TGTGCCAGCTCACCACCGAGGGAGCTTGAAGCTTTCTTT.

The chain couples TRBV28 to TRBJ1-6; tentative D call: TRBD1 (6 bases). The CDR3 totals 16 residues. Germline V gene sequence: CDR1 MDHEN, CDR2 SYDVKM. Trimming left V 3 bases short and J 2 bases short, with 11 bases between. CDR3 protein: CASSFGQTAYNSPLHF. CDR3 nucleotides: TGTGCCAGCAGTTTCGGACAGACGGCCTATAATTCACCCCTCCACTTT. The full variable domain, completed using reference TRBV28 and TRBJ1-6, is DVKVTQSSRYLVKRTGEKVFLECVQDMDHENMFWYRQDPGLGLRLIYFSYDVKMKEKGDIPEGYSVSREKKERFSLILESASTNQTSMYLCASSFGQTAYNSPLHFGNGTRLTVT.

The chain employs TRBV2 and TRBJ2-5; 9 positions match TRBD1. Germline assignment: CDR1 SNHLY and CDR2 FYNNEI. The CDR3 contains 16 residues. V was clipped by 1 base and J by 2 bases; unmatched bases: 5. The CDR3 DNA follows: TGTGCCAGCAGTGAAGGACAGGGGGATATACAAGAGACCCAGTACTTC. Its translation is CASSEGQGDIQETQYF.

The chain joins TRBV5-8 to TRBJ2-2; unclear D gene. V was trimmed by 0 bases and J by 3 bases, leaving 3 bases between them. The germline gives CDR1 SGHTS, CDR2 YDEGEE. This CDR3 has 13 amino acids. The CDR3 coding sequence is TGTGCCAGCAGCTTGGCCGACACCGGGGAGCTGTTTTTT. Translated: CASSLADTGELFF.

The gene calls are TRBV5-1 and TRBJ2-3; TRBD2 matches 7 bases. This CDR3 region has 17 residues. With V trimmed by 0 bases and J by 0 bases, 7 bases remained unmatched. Germline V lookup: CDR1 SGHRS, CDR2 YFSETQ. DNA for the CDR3: TGCGCCAGCAGCTTGGACAGCGGGACGGCTAGCACAGATACGCAGTATTTT. This sequence encodes CASSLDSGTASTDTQYF.

This chain connects TRBV27 to TRBJ2-7; 12 nucleotides match TRBD1. The CDR3 runs to 15 residues. In germline, CDR1 is MNHEY, CDR2 SMNVEV (reference sequence). After removal of 4 bases from V and 5 bases from J, the junction contained 6 bases not matched to a gene. CDR3 amino acids: CASSSAGTGGDEQYF. In DNA form, the CDR3 reads TGTGCCAGCAGTTCAGCGGGGACAGGGGGCGACGAGCAGTACTTC.

The chain recombines TRBV28 with TRBJ1-3, with D hard to call. The germline gives CDR1 MDHEN, CDR2 SYDVKM. The CDR3 covers 12 residues. V shed 7 bases and J shed 4 bases, with 8 bases lying between them. The CDR3: CASNGGGNTIYF. As DNA, the CDR3 is TGTGCCAGCAATGGAGGCGGAAACACCATATATTTT.

The rearrangement joins TRBV4-3 to TRBJ2-3; 9 positions agree with TRBD2. J was trimmed by 1 base and V by 0 bases; bases with no gene match: 8. Germline CDR1 LGHNA, CDR2 YSLEER. This CDR3 is built from 18 residues. The CDR3, as DNA: TGCGCCAGCAGCCAAGATGGTCCAGCGGGGGGACGCACAGATACGCAGTATTTT. It encodes CASSQDGPAGGRTDTQYF.

The chain has TRBV11-2 and TRBJ2-7; TRBD1 matches 7 bases. V trimming: 3 bases; J trimming: 5 bases; junction bases outside the gene matches: 13. The CDR3 consists of 16 residues. Germline V gives CDR1 SGHAT, CDR2 FQNNGV. CDR3 nucleotide sequence: TGTGCCAGCAGCTTTGGGACAGTTCATCCCGAGAACGAGCAGTACTTC. Protein product: CASSFGTVHPENEQYF.

J is TRBJ1-2 and V is TRBV10-3; the D is unclear. V dropped 3 bases and J dropped 5 bases, with 13 bases sitting between them. From germline, CDR1 is ENHRY and CDR2 SYGVKD. The CDR3 spans 14 residues. In nucleotides, the CDR3 is TGTGCCATCAGTGAAATCGGAGGATTATATGGCTACACCTTC. Translating gives CAISEIGGLYGYTF.

The gene calls are TRBV6-1 and TRBJ2-1; D ambiguous. Germline CDR1 and CDR2: MNHNS and SASEGT. CDR3 length: 12 residues. V lost 2 bases and J lost 6, with 5 bases in between. The CDR3 is CASSETSNEQFF. The CDR3 DNA reads as TGTGCCAGCAGTGAAACGAGCAATGAGCAGTTCTTC.

The V gene is TRBV7-3, the J gene TRBJ2-3; TRBD1 matches at 9 bases. Germline CDR1 is SGHTA and CDR2 is FQGTGA. The CDR3 contains 15 residues. With 5 bases clipped from V and 5 bases from J, the junction kept 8 bases outside the gene matches. The DNA of the CDR3 is TGTGCCAGCAGCCCGTTTACAGGGGGCGTAGATACGCAGTATTTT. This sequence encodes CASSPFTGGVDTQYF.

The genes are TRBV11-2 and TRBJ2-3; 9 nucleotides agree with TRBD2. In germline, CDR1 is SGHAT, CDR2 FQNNGV. After removal of 5 bases from V and 6 bases from J, the junction contained 12 bases not matched to a gene. The length of the CDR3 is 16 residues. In DNA, the CDR3 is TGTGCCAGCAGCGGGGGACTAGCCGAGAAATATGATACGCAGTATTTT. This gives the protein CASSGGLAEKYDTQYF.

This clone has a handful of counts. The chain links TRBV19 to TRBJ1-1, with a possible D match to TRBD1 (5 bases). Germline values: CDR1 LNHDA, CDR2 SQIVND (reference sequence). V shed 6 bases and J shed 5 bases, with 13 bases lying between them. CDR3 length: 13 amino acids. The CDR3 loop is CASRTGGRTEAFF. The CDR3 bases are TGTGCCAGTAGGACGGGGGGACGGACTGAAGCTTTCTTT.